The 15 T cell receptor beta chains given below trace back to one sample, sequenced in a study of cytomegalovirus exposure and HLA in healthy donors. The table came from immunoSEQ multiplex PCR; TCRdb's copy has only in-frame clones and leaves some out. Here the sample spans 90,000 to 150,000 clones, 88% being singletons. Sequencing was done on a sample of PBMCs. These TCRs come from a woman between 18 and 29 years old in good health and CMV-seropositive.

The rearrangement links TRBV9 to TRBJ2-1, with D unresolved. Trimming left V 4 bases short and J 0 bases short, with 14 bases between. This CDR3 contains 16 residues. Germline CDR1 SGDLS, CDR2 YYNGEE. The CDR3 region is CASSTHPLSSYNEQFF. For the CDR3, the DNA is TGTGCCAGCAGCACTCACCCTCTTAGCTCCTACAATGAGCAGTTCTTC.

This clone was detected only once. The chain employs TRBV9 and TRBJ1-1; D uncertain. Germline-derived CDR1 and CDR2 are SGDLS and YYNGEE. This CDR3 has 15 residues. V was clipped by 0 bases and J by 0 bases, with 9 bases between them. The CDR3 spells CASSVGPNLNTEAFF. CDR3 bases: TGTGCCAGCAGCGTAGGCCCTAACTTGAACACTGAAGCTTTCTTT.

This chain connects TRBV19 to TRBJ2-1; no firm D call. Germline values: CDR1 LNHDA, CDR2 SQIVND (reference sequence). V shed 5 bases and J shed 9 bases, with 17 bases lying between them. The CDR3 runs 14 residues. The CDR3: CASSAIREVGEQFF. CDR3 nucleotides: TGTGCCAGTAGTGCCATCCGCGAGGTTGGTGAGCAGTTCTTC.

This rearrangement joins TRBV27 to TRBJ2-7; D possibly corresponds to TRBD1 (6 bases). Germline assignment: CDR1 MNHEY and CDR2 SMNVEV (reference sequence). Trimming cost V 3 bases and J 7 bases, with 13 bases left between them. CDR3 length equals 13 residues. As DNA, the CDR3 is TGTGCCAGCAGTTTTGTACAGGGCCAGGAGCAGTACTTC. It codes for CASSFVQGQEQYF.

This clone has a count of ten or more. The CDR3, as DNA: TGTGCCAGCTCACCAGGGGCGCGGGGAGGCTACACCTTC. As protein: CASSPGARGGYTF. The chain combines TRBV18 with TRBJ1-2; a possible D gene is TRBD1 (5 bases). With 2 bases removed from V and 8 bases from J, the gap between germline ends came to 12 bases. This CDR3 comprises 13 residues. Germline V gene lookup returns CDR1 KGHSH and CDR2 LQKENI.

V and J are TRBV7-9 and TRBJ2-7; 8 bases match TRBD1. With 5 bases clipped from V and 3 bases from J, the junction kept 18 bases outside the gene matches. The CDR3 length is 18 residues. Germline CDR1 is SEHNR and CDR2 is FQNEAQ (reference sequence). CDR3 sequence reads: CASSRNDRGGSRFYEQYF. The CDR3 region has the DNA TGTGCCAGCAGCCGAAATGACAGGGGCGGCTCTCGCTTCTACGAGCAGTACTTC.

The chain uses TRBV4-2 and TRBJ2-1, with 7 bases that match TRBD1. The trim removed 6 bases at V and 0 bases at J, leaving 8 bases unmatched. The CDR3 totals 16 residues. Germline V gene lookup returns CDR1 LGHNA and CDR2 YNFKEQ. Here the CDR3 DNA reads TGTGCCAGCAGTCCTCAGGGGGTAAGCTCCTACAATGAGCAGTTCTTC. Translation gives CASSPQGVSSYNEQFF.

In this sample, this clone turned up once. V usage is TRBV7-2 and J usage is TRBJ2-7; 7 bases fit TRBD1. J gave up 3 bases and V 2 bases, and 4 bases lay outside the gene matches. The length of the CDR3 is 14 residues. Germline lookup yields CDR1 SGHTA and CDR2 FQGNSA. The CDR3 DNA follows: TGTGCCAGCAGCTTAAAGGGGGCTAGCTACGAGCAGTACTTC. This encodes CASSLKGASYEQYF.

CDR3 sequence reads: CASSRKRTGFYEQYF. Written as DNA, the CDR3 is TGTGCCAGCAGTCGGAAAAGGACAGGGTTCTACGAGCAGTACTTC. The chain links TRBV27 to TRBJ2-7; 8 bases are a match to TRBD1. The V gene's germline CDR1 is MNHEY and CDR2 SMNVEV (reference sequence). CDR3 size: 15 residues. V shed 5 bases and J 3 bases; nucleotides not matched to a gene: 9.

The V gene is TRBV19, the J gene TRBJ2-1; 10 bases align to TRBD2. Germline V gene data show CDR1 as LNHDA and CDR2 as SQIVND (reference sequence). The CDR3 spans 16 residues. V shed 5 bases, J shed 2 bases, and the junction held 6 bases outside the gene matches. The CDR3 DNA reads as TGTGCCAGTAGTGCATTAGCGGGAGGAACCTACAATGAGCAGTTCTTC. It translates to CASSALAGGTYNEQFF.

This chain links TRBV11-3 with TRBJ2-3; D call uncertain. The CDR3 extends over 14 amino acids. Per germline, CDR1 SGHNT and CDR2 YENEEA. V gave up 11 bases and J gave up 0 bases, with 15 bases separating them. CDR3 protein: CAGSPDSSTDTQYF. The CDR3 DNA is TGTGCCGGTAGCCCGGATTCTAGCACAGATACGCAGTATTTT.

The CDR3 DNA reads as TGTGCCAGCAGCTTGGGCCTAGGGGCAGATACGCAGTATTTT. It codes for CASSLGLGADTQYF. The gene calls are TRBV5-4 and TRBJ2-3, with a weak D call TRBD1 (5 bases). This CDR3 spans 14 amino acids. CDR1 and CDR2 from the germline V gene are SGHNT and YYREEE (reference sequence). Trimming took off 0 bases at V and 4 bases at J, with 9 bases between the two ends.

The chain couples TRBV19 to TRBJ1-1; TRBD1 matches 7 bases. The CDR3 runs to 13 residues. Germline CDR1 is LNHDA and CDR2 is SQIVND (reference sequence). The ends lost 2 bases at V and 8 bases at J; junction bases unmatched: 5. The CDR3 here is CASSITGDGEAFF. The CDR3 DNA sequence: TGTGCCAGTAGTATAACAGGGGACGGGGAAGCTTTCTTT.

The count of this clone is one. The CDR3 DNA follows: TGTGCCAGTAGTATTTACGGCCCCGGGGTTGAGAACACTGAAGCTTTCTTT. Translating gives CASSIYGPGVENTEAFF. The V call is TRBV19, the J call TRBJ1-1, with D uncertain. Germline lookup yields CDR1 LNHDA and CDR2 SQIVND (reference sequence). The CDR3 is made up of 17 amino acids. V was trimmed by 3 bases and J by 1 base, leaving 18 bases between them. Full variable domain (outside the CDR3, taken from reference TRBV19 and TRBJ1-1): DGGITQSPKYLFRKEGQNVTLSCEQNLNHDAMYWYRQDPGQGLRLIYYSQIVNDFQKGDIAEGYSVSREKKESFPLTVTSAQKNPTAFYLCASSIYGPGVENTEAFFGQGTRLTVV.

The chain links TRBV7-9 to TRBJ1-5; D gene ambiguous. The CDR3 loop spans 12 amino acids. Deletions cut 2 bases from V and 7 bases from J, with 6 bases between. Germline values: CDR1 SEHNR, CDR2 FQNEAQ (reference sequence). The CDR3: CASSLKAQPQHF. CDR3 DNA: TGTGCCAGCAGCTTAAAAGCCCAGCCCCAGCATTTT.